This TCR beta chain was sequenced during a study of cytomegalovirus exposure and HLA in healthy donors. Study-wide points: Within an earlier analysis, most TCR beta V segments proved productive either about 90% or about 30% of the time.

This clone was seen only once. The antigen is not known. It was with 60 Vbeta and 13 Jbeta primers that the PCR ran. Profiling relied on immunoSEQ multiplex PCR, and the TCRdb table lists in-frame clones only, not all of them. The profile shows around 120,000 clones, under 90% of them singletons. J gave up 10 bases and V 7 bases, and 6 bases lay outside the gene matches. Germline CDR1 and CDR2: MDHEN and SYDVKM. The CDR3 has 13 amino acids. The sequenced material came from PBMCs. The source is a female donor in good health and CMV-seropositive. The V call is TRBV28, the J call TRBJ2-1; 11 nucleotides match TRBD2. This CDR3 reads CASTLAGGNEQFF. In nucleotides, the CDR3 is TGTGCCAGCACGCTAGCGGGGGGCAACGAGCAGTTCTTC.